These 14 T cell receptor beta chains originate from one sample sequenced in a study of regulatory T cells in long-lasting Graves disease. Described time point: persistent/refractory GD, antithyroid drugs over 5 years with positive TRAb. RNA isolated from PBMCs was used to make the TCR library. TCR beta libraries were built with iRepertoire HTBI primers and Arm-PCR of CDR3 regions. TCRdb itself ran the multiplex PCR reads through MiXCR, one entry per CDR3 protein. The sample holds fewer than 450,000 distinct CDR3 sequences; around a quarter are singletons and the top ten take about a quarter. Sequences were derived from peripheral blood mononuclear cells (PBMCs), sampled when the disease was refractory, from a patient treated with antithyroid drugs. The source is a female donor with Graves disease.

This clonotype was observed at least ten times. The chain has TRBV12-3 or TRBV12-4 and TRBJ2-4, with D hard to call. Trimming stripped 6 bases from V and 6 bases from J, with 15 bases between. The CDR3 loop spans 14 amino acids. The CDR3 sequence: CASSRDRFGNIQYF. The CDR3 DNA sequence: TGTGCCAGCAGCCGAGACCGCTTCGGAAACATTCAGTACTTC.

The chain couples TRBV20-1 to TRBJ2-1, with 10 bases matching TRBD2. The CDR3 runs to 14 residues. Germline CDR1 reads DFQATT; CDR2 reads SNEGSKA (reference sequence). Germline trimming cut 6 bases from V and 13 bases from J; bases unmatched to any gene: 15. The CDR3 bases are TGCAGTGCGCTGACTATAGCGGGAGGATCTGAACAGTTCTTC. Amino acids: CSALTIAGGSEQFF.

This clonotype was picked up many times. The chain joins TRBV19 to TRBJ1-2; tentative D call: TRBD1 (5 bases). CDR3 length: 14 residues. The V end was cut by 7 bases, the J end by 6 bases, with 18 bases between. CDR1 and CDR2 from the germline V gene are LNHDA and SQIVND (reference sequence). CDR3 DNA: TGTGCCAGTAACCCTCGGGGCAGGGCGGATGGCTACACCTTC. It encodes CASNPRGRADGYTF.

This clonotype was observed a few times. One end of the junction varies from germline; a read error may be responsible. The J gene is TRBJ2-4, the V gene TRBV4-2; 9 nucleotides match TRBD2. The CDR3 consists of 10 residues. The V gene's germline CDR1 is LGHNA and CDR2 YNFKEQ. The chain's CDR3 is CARAGGAYLF. DNA for the CDR3: TGTGCCAGGGCGGGGGGGGCTTATTTGTTC.

V and J are TRBV6-1 and TRBJ1-1; D gene uncertain. The CDR3 sequence is 17 residues long. Per germline, CDR1 MNHNS and CDR2 SASEGT. Trimming removed 6 bases from V and 1 base from J, with 21 bases in between. CDR3 DNA: TGTGCCAGCAGCCTCTTTTTGAGGCCGATTCGGAACACTGAAGCTTTCTTT. Translation gives CASSLFLRPIRNTEAFF.

This clonotype was counted a few times. The chain joins TRBV29-1 to TRBJ2-1; no clear D. In germline, CDR1 is SQVTM, CDR2 ANQGSEA. The V end lost 4 bases, the J end lost 6 bases, and 10 bases lay between the germline ends. The CDR3 loop spans 12 amino acids. The DNA for the CDR3 is TGCAGCGTTGCTCGGTCGGTCAATGAGCAGTTCTTC. This sequence encodes CSVARSVNEQFF.

The J gene is TRBJ2-5, the V gene TRBV28; 7 nucleotides line up with TRBD1. Germline V gives CDR1 MDHEN, CDR2 SYDVKM. CDR3 size: 19 residues. The junction had 24 bases not matched to a gene; V was cut back by 2 bases and J by 9 bases. In nucleotides, the CDR3 is TGTGCCAGCAGTTTAGTACTGAGTGTGGGACAGCCAAGAGATTTGGCCCAGTACTTC. Protein: CASSLVLSVGQPRDLAQYF.

This clonotype occurred many times. The chain combines TRBV2 with TRBJ1-2; TRBD1 is a possible D gene (6 bases). CDR3 length equals 15 residues. CDR1 is SNHLY and CDR2 is FYNNEI in the germline V gene. V was cut by 6 bases and J by 4 bases, with 18 bases left in between. CDR3 sequence: CASRPSTTGFYGYTF. The CDR3 DNA is TGTGCCAGCAGACCCTCGACGACAGGATTCTATGGCTACACCTTC.

This clonotype was seen only a few times. The V call is TRBV20-1, the J call TRBJ2-5, with a possible D match to TRBD2 (6 bases). The V gene lost 1 base and the J gene lost 1 base, with 10 bases spanning the gap. This CDR3 has 14 residues. CDR1 and CDR2 from the germline V gene are DFQATT and SNEGSKA (reference sequence). The CDR3 DNA follows: TGCAGTGCTAGAGGGGGACTTATCCAAGAGACCCAGTACTTC. It codes for CSARGGLIQETQYF.

This chain links TRBV7-9 with TRBJ1-2; 7 bases are shared with TRBD1. Germline V gives CDR1 SEHNR, CDR2 FQNEAQ (reference sequence). The CDR3 runs 15 residues. With V trimmed by 0 bases and J by 6 bases, 7 bases remained unmatched. As DNA, the CDR3 is TGTGCCAGCAGCTTAGCTGTAGGGGGCACTAATGGCTACACCTTC. This gives the protein CASSLAVGGTNGYTF.

Of note for this clonotype: Compared with germline, one end of the junction differs, possibly owing to a read error. The chain uses TRBV28 and TRBJ2-1; D call uncertain. The germline V gene has CDR1 MDHEN and CDR2 SYDVKM. This CDR3 comprises 13 residues. The CDR3 is CASRSPAYDEQFF. The CDR3 DNA sequence: TGTGCCAGCAGGAGTCCCGCCTACGATGAGCAGTTCTTC.

This clonotype was seen at least ten times. The chain couples TRBV10-3 to TRBJ2-7; D remains ambiguous. CDR1 ENHRY and CDR2 SYGVKD come from the germline V gene. With 2 bases removed from V and 4 bases from J, the gap between germline ends came to 9 bases. The CDR3 is 13 residues long. In DNA, the CDR3 is TGTGCCATCAGTGAGCCGCGAGTGTACGAGCAGTACTTC. It translates to CAISEPRVYEQYF.

The chain joins TRBV3-1 to TRBJ1-4; no reliable D call. Trimming stripped 4 bases from V and 4 bases from J, with 10 bases between. Germline assignment: CDR1 LGHDT and CDR2 YNNKEL (reference sequence). This CDR3 is 14 amino acids long. This CDR3 is CASSPARGNEKLFF. The CDR3 nucleotides are TGTGCCAGCAGCCCAGCTCGGGGTAATGAAAAACTGTTTTTT. The full variable domain, completed using reference TRBV3-1 and TRBJ1-4, is DTAVSQTPKYLVTQMGNDKSIKCEQNLGHDTMYWYKQDSKKFLKIMFSYNNKELIINETVPNRFSPKSPDKAHLNLHINSLELGDSAVYFCASSPARGNEKLFFGSGTQLSVL.

This clonotype was picked up a small number of times. The chain links TRBV6-1 to TRBJ2-7; D may be TRBD2 (6 bases). V lost 9 bases to trimming and J lost 4 bases, with 13 bases between them. CDR3 length equals 12 residues. CDR1 MNHNS and CDR2 SASEGT come from the germline V gene. CDR3 DNA: TGTGCCAGGCGGCTAGCGAGGTACGAGCAGTACTTC. This codes for CARRLARYEQYF.